The 17 T cell receptor beta chains presented below share a single source sample, sequenced in a study of T-cell memory formation after mild COVID-19. TCRdb used MiXCR to reprocess the 5' RACE reads, holding one entry per CDR3 protein. The sample gives 250,000 to 350,000 distinct CDR3 sequences, less than 20% of which show up once; about a fifth is in the top ten. Input material: PBMCs or a T cell subset sorted from them (not recorded which). The receptors here all came from a man aged 18 to 29 who had mild COVID-19 (a few samples of this study predate the infection). Cell type and time point are not known.

The chain carries TRBV20-1 and TRBJ2-1; TRBD2 agrees at 7 bases. CDR3 length: 15 amino acids. Germline V CDR1 and CDR2: DFQATT, SNEGSKA (reference sequence). V lost 0 bases, J lost 8 bases, and 10 bases stayed unmatched. The CDR3 loop is CSARDPRTSQYEQFF. CDR3 coding DNA: TGCAGTGCTAGAGATCCCCGGACTAGTCAGTATGAGCAGTTCTTC.

This clonotype was recorded many times. The rearrangement uses TRBV24-1 and TRBJ2-1; D unresolved. The germline gives CDR1 KGHDR, CDR2 SFDVKD. CDR3 length: 15 residues. The V gene lost 3 bases and the J gene lost 9 bases, with 17 bases spanning the gap. This CDR3 reads CATSDPGSGVAEQFF. In DNA, the CDR3 is TGTGCCACCAGTGATCCTGGTTCCGGCGTGGCTGAGCAGTTCTTC.

The chain links TRBV6-1 to TRBJ2-1; the match to TRBD2 covers 7 bases. The CDR3 contains 13 residues. Per germline, CDR1 MNHNS and CDR2 SASEGT. With 6 bases clipped from V and 6 bases from J, the junction kept 5 bases outside the gene matches. CDR3 in amino acids: CASRRLAANEQFF. DNA of the CDR3: TGTGCCAGCAGGCGACTAGCCGCCAATGAGCAGTTCTTC.

The V and J genes are TRBV11-2 and TRBJ2-2; TRBD1 might be the D (5 bases). The V end was cut by 0 bases, the J end by 6 bases, with 14 bases between. This CDR3 region has 16 residues. Per germline, CDR1 SGHAT and CDR2 FQNNGV. The CDR3 here is CASSLDPPGMAGELFF. The CDR3 DNA reads as TGTGCCAGCAGCTTAGATCCGCCAGGGATGGCCGGGGAGCTGTTTTTT.

The table lists this clonotype with a few counts. This sequence joins TRBV7-9 and TRBJ1-2; perhaps TRBD1 as D (6 bases). V was shortened by 3 bases and J by 4 bases, with 15 bases between the two germline ends. This CDR3 region has 15 residues. Per germline, CDR1 SEHNR and CDR2 FQNEAQ (reference sequence). In DNA form, the CDR3 reads TGTGCCAGCAGCTTGGAGGGACAAGGCCCCTATGGCTACACCTTC. Protein: CASSLEGQGPYGYTF.

This chain uses TRBV7-3 with TRBJ2-7; 7 bases fit TRBD1. Looked up from germline, CDR1 is SGHTA and CDR2 is FQGTGA. This CDR3 has 14 residues. With 2 bases clipped from V and 5 bases from J, the junction kept 6 bases outside the gene matches. The CDR3 sequence is CASSLQPGGHEQYF. Here the CDR3 DNA reads TGTGCCAGCAGCTTACAGCCAGGGGGTCACGAGCAGTACTTC.

The chain links TRBV12-3 or TRBV12-4 to TRBJ1-3; D is unresolved. The ends were cut back, 5 bases at V and 4 bases at J, with 6 bases in the middle. The CDR3 is 12 residues long. CDR3 sequence (DNA): TGTGCCAGCAGTCCGGCGGGAAACACCATATATTTT. It encodes CASSPAGNTIYF.

This clonotype was counted at least ten times. The chain couples TRBV15 to TRBJ2-5, with 7 bases lining up with TRBD1. The CDR3 contains 14 residues. With 0 bases clipped from V and 2 bases from J, the junction kept 0 bases outside the gene matches. Per the germline V gene, CDR1 is LNHNV and CDR2 is YYDKDF (reference sequence). CDR3 protein: CATSRDRGQETQYF. In nucleotides, the CDR3 is TGTGCCACCAGCAGAGACAGGGGGCAAGAGACCCAGTACTTC.

This clonotype was seen repeatedly, ten times or more. The J gene is TRBJ1-4, the V gene TRBV4-3; D unresolved. The germline gives CDR1 LGHNA, CDR2 YSLEER. Trimming removed 4 bases at V and 7 bases at J, with 10 bases between. The CDR3 is 13 amino acids. The CDR3 DNA sequence: TGCGCCAGCAGCCGGCTCGGGCTTGAAAAACTGTTTTTT. It is translated as CASSRLGLEKLFF.

The CDR3 spells CATSDPRGYGDTQYF. Written as DNA, the CDR3 is TGTGCCACCAGTGATCCGCGGGGGTACGGAGATACGCAGTATTTT. V usage is TRBV24-1 and J usage is TRBJ2-3; TRBD2 aligns across 7 bases. The CDR3 contains 15 residues. The trim removed 3 bases at V and 5 bases at J, leaving 7 bases unmatched. The germline V gene has CDR1 KGHDR and CDR2 SFDVKD.

J is TRBJ2-1 and V is TRBV4-1; 7 bases are shared with TRBD1. Germline V lookup: CDR1 MGHRA, CDR2 YSYEKL. The CDR3 consists of 14 residues. V gave up 4 bases and J gave up 7 bases; unmatched junction bases: 7. The CDR3 DNA sequence: TGCGCCAGCAGCCTACTGACAGGGCTGAATGAGCAGTTCTTC. Translated, it gives CASSLLTGLNEQFF.

Written as DNA, the CDR3 is TGCAGCGTTGAAAGTCCTCGATTAGGGAAAAATGAGCAGTTCTTC. Translating it yields CSVESPRLGKNEQFF. The V call is TRBV29-1, the J call TRBJ2-1; D is undetermined. The germline gives CDR1 SQVTM, CDR2 ANQGSEA. With 2 bases removed from V and 7 bases from J, the gap between germline ends came to 18 bases. This CDR3 has 15 residues.

The chain is built from TRBV6-2 or TRBV6-3 and TRBJ1-5; D is possibly TRBD1 (5 bases). This CDR3 spans 15 amino acids. Trimming shortened V by 3 bases and J by 7 bases, and 16 bases separated the two germline ends. CDR1 is MNHEY, CDR2 SVGEGT, per germline. DNA for the CDR3: TGTGCCAGCAGTTATGGGCAGGTGGGGGTCCAGCCCCAGCATTTT. Its protein product is CASSYGQVGVQPQHF.

The chain joins TRBV11-2 to TRBJ1-1, with 7 bases identical to TRBD1. Per germline, CDR1 SGHAT and CDR2 FQNNGV. There are 12 residues in the CDR3. V was pared by 5 bases and J by 10 bases, with 7 bases of the junction left unmatched. CDR3 loop: CASSPQGSGAFF. In DNA form, the CDR3 reads TGTGCCAGCAGCCCACAGGGGAGTGGAGCTTTCTTT.

A few counts support this clonotype. The CDR3 sequence is CASSMAGRIYEQYV. Here the CDR3 DNA reads TGTGCCAGCAGTATGGCGGGCAGGATCTACGAGCAGTACGTC. This sequence joins TRBV28 and TRBJ2-7, with D maybe TRBD2 (5 bases). This CDR3 contains 14 residues. CDR1 MDHEN and CDR2 SYDVKM come from the germline V gene. V was shortened by 5 bases and J by 3 bases, with 14 bases between the two germline ends.

This clonotype has more than one count but fewer than ten. The chain is built from TRBV5-1 and TRBJ2-5; perhaps TRBD2 as D (5 bases). V was pared by 6 bases and J by 2 bases, with 11 bases between. There are 13 residues in the CDR3. CDR1 is SGHRS, CDR2 YFSETQ, per germline. This CDR3 reads CASNSGSQETQYF. The DNA of the CDR3 is TGCGCCAGCAACTCGGGGTCGCAAGAGACCCAGTACTTC.

This clonotype has just a few counts. The chain is built from TRBV7-9 and TRBJ1-1; perhaps TRBD1 as D (5 bases). V was cut by 5 bases and J by 11 bases, with 15 bases left in between. CDR1 is SEHNR and CDR2 is FQNEAQ in the germline V gene (reference sequence). This CDR3 has 12 residues. The CDR3, as DNA: TGTGCCAGCAGCCCCTCCGGGGGGTTGGCTTTCTTT. Translating gives CASSPSGGLAFF.